Detailed here is one T cell receptor (beta chain). This entry belongs to a study of blood T cell repertoires in COVID-19. The CDR3 runs to 17 residues. Germline CDR1 SGHTA, CDR2 FQGNSA. The V end was cut by 2 bases, the J end by 6 bases, with 21 bases between. Residents of under 25 US areas, aged about 18 to 95 years, made up the participants. Per the authors' pipeline: Researchers report that nucleated cell counts were estimated from reference gene primer amplification. Profiling relied on immunoSEQ multiplex PCR, and the TCRdb table lists in-frame clones only, not all of them. Clone size and V and J calls were adopted from that table, with D and trimming inferred from the DNA. Among approximately 280,000 clones, roughly 85% were seen once, and the ten largest hold about 2.5%.

The clonotype originates from a woman aged 45-65 years who had recovered from COVID-19. Sequenced: PBMCs or T cells enriched from blood (not recorded which). The rearrangement links TRBV7-2 to TRBJ2-3; perhaps TRBD2 as D (6 bases). The CDR3 region has the DNA TGTGCCAGCAGCTTACAGTATAGTTACGGGAGTATCGATACGCAGTATTTT. Protein: CASSLQYSYGSIDTQYF.